Below are 30 T cell receptor beta chains sequenced from a single sample in a study of cytomegalovirus exposure and HLA in healthy donors. The PCR made use of 60 Vbeta and 13 Jbeta primers. Sequenced by immunoSEQ multiplex PCR; TCRdb stores in-frame clones only, minus some. The sample carries approximately 150,000 clones, roughly 79% recorded once. Material: PBMCs. All receptors derive from a woman between 50 and 59 years old in good health and CMV-seronegative.

The chain couples TRBV19 to TRBJ2-7; 11 bases fit TRBD2. V was clipped by 2 bases and J by 6 bases; unmatched bases: 9. This CDR3 is built from 16 residues. The V gene's germline CDR1 is LNHDA and CDR2 SQIVND (reference sequence). The chain's CDR3 is CASSILTSGGRSEQYF. The CDR3 DNA is TGTGCCAGTAGTATACTTACTAGCGGGGGAAGGTCCGAGCAGTACTTC.

Remarks on this clone: At one end, the junction sequence differs from germline, possibly due to a read error. The CDR3 nucleotides are TGTGCCAGCAGCTTAGACAGCGGGAGGGCCCCGGTCTTC. Its protein is CASSLDSGRAPVF. V usage is TRBV7-8 and J usage is TRBJ2-1; TRBD2 matches 10 bases. Germline CDR1 and CDR2: SGHVS and FQNEAQ. The CDR3 consists of 13 residues.

The genes are TRBV7-2 and TRBJ2-5; TRBD2 aligns across 13 bases. The ends lost 1 base at V and 5 bases at J; junction bases unmatched: 4. The CDR3 extends over 16 amino acids. Germline CDR1 SGHTA, CDR2 FQGNSA. DNA of the CDR3: TGTGCCAGCAGCTTAGGGACTAGCGGGAGTTCGGAGACCCAGTACTTC. Encoded protein: CASSLGTSGSSETQYF.

This clone was seen a few times. The chain recombines TRBV13 with TRBJ1-2; D may be TRBD1 (5 bases). CDR3 size: 18 residues. CDR1 and CDR2 from the germline V gene are PRHDT and FYEKMQ (reference sequence). The V and J ends lost 4 bases and 4 bases respectively, with 25 bases between them. The CDR3 DNA is TGTGCCAGCAGCTCAAACACGATACACTTCAGGGATTCCTATGGCTACACCTTC. Encoded protein: CASSSNTIHFRDSYGYTF.

The V gene is TRBV10-3, the J gene TRBJ2-7; 7 bases are a match to TRBD1. Germline V gene data show CDR1 as ENHRY and CDR2 as SYGVKD. The CDR3 loop spans 13 amino acids. J lost 3 bases, V lost 6 bases, and 5 bases had no gene match. The CDR3 region is CAISRTGDYEQYF. DNA of the CDR3: TGTGCCATCAGCCGCACAGGGGACTACGAGCAGTACTTC.

Worth noting for this clone: Other DNA sequences in the same sample also yield this CDR3. The rearrangement joins TRBV9 to TRBJ2-3, with D perhaps TRBD2 (5 bases). Germline values: CDR1 SGDLS, CDR2 YYNGEE. This CDR3 is built from 12 residues. Trimming removed 8 bases from V and 6 bases from J, with 13 bases in between. CDR3 sequence reads: CASSSGVDTQYF. The CDR3 nucleotides read TGTGCCAGTTCTTCCGGGGTGGATACGCAGTATTTT.

This clone has only a few counts. The J gene is TRBJ2-2, the V gene TRBV10-3, with D hard to call. From germline, CDR1 is ENHRY and CDR2 SYGVKD. The CDR3 spans 13 residues. Trimming pared 7 bases from V and 1 base from J, leaving 7 bases between. The CDR3 region is CAITPRNTGELFF. CDR3 DNA: TGTGCCATCACTCCCAGGAACACCGGGGAGCTGTTTTTT.

V gene TRBV5-1 combines with J gene TRBJ2-3; D is possibly TRBD2 (6 bases). Germline V gene lookup returns CDR1 SGHRS and CDR2 YFSETQ. V lost 0 bases, J lost 1 base, and 12 bases lay in between. The CDR3 has 16 amino acids. The CDR3 sequence: CASSLEGRSRTDTQYF. Written as DNA, the CDR3 is TGCGCCAGCAGCTTGGAAGGGAGGAGCCGCACAGATACGCAGTATTTT.

This clone was counted a single time. V and J are TRBV6-1 and TRBJ2-5, with 7 positions matching TRBD2. Germline V gene data show CDR1 as MNHNS and CDR2 as SASEGT. With V trimmed by 7 bases and J by 4 bases, 9 bases remained unmatched. This CDR3 is 14 amino acids long. Here the CDR3 DNA reads TGTGCCAGCATGGGAGGGCACGCCGCAGAGACCCAGTACTTC. It encodes CASMGGHAAETQYF.

This clone was found a few times. The chain carries TRBV29-1 and TRBJ2-5; 8 bases agree with TRBD2. CDR3 length: 14 residues. Unmatched junction bases numbered 6, after V lost 6 bases and J lost 0 bases. From germline, CDR1 is SQVTM and CDR2 ANQGSEA. CDR3 in DNA: TGCAGCGTGAGCGGGAGCAATTACCAAGAGACCCAGTACTTC. Its protein product is CSVSGSNYQETQYF.

The chain uses TRBV27 and TRBJ2-7, with 8 bases that match TRBD2. There are 15 residues in the CDR3. Germline V CDR1 and CDR2: MNHEY, SMNVEV (reference sequence). V shed 0 bases, J shed 4 bases, and the junction held 5 bases outside the gene matches. The CDR3 DNA follows: TGTGCCAGCAGTTTATCCGGGGGGGCCGCGTACGAGCAGTACTTC. The encoded protein is CASSLSGGAAYEQYF.

The chain recombines TRBV29-1 with TRBJ2-2; D uncertain. Germline loops: CDR1 SQVTM, CDR2 ANQGSEA. V was shortened by 3 bases and J by 1 base, with 9 bases between the two germline ends. The CDR3 loop spans 14 amino acids. The CDR3, as DNA: TGCAGCGTTGAGTACACCCAGAACACCGGGGAGCTGTTTTTT. Translating gives CSVEYTQNTGELFF.

The V gene is TRBV6-1, the J gene TRBJ1-2; maybe TRBD1 (6 bases). Germline lookup yields CDR1 MNHNS and CDR2 SASEGT. This CDR3 region has 14 residues. Deletions cut 5 bases from V and 4 bases from J, with 14 bases between. The CDR3 reads CASSFITGPYGYTF. The CDR3, as DNA: TGTGCCAGCAGTTTCATTACAGGGCCCTATGGCTACACCTTC.

This chain uses TRBV5-1 with TRBJ2-3; tentative D call: TRBD2 (6 bases). Trimming took off 3 bases at V and 2 bases at J, with 16 bases between the two ends. Germline values: CDR1 SGHRS, CDR2 YFSETQ. CDR3 length: 16 residues. DNA for the CDR3: TGCGCCAGCAGCTCCGGTGCTAGCGTGAACACAGATACGCAGTATTTT. Amino acid sequence: CASSSGASVNTDTQYF. The full variable domain, in which reference TRBV5-1 and TRBJ2-3 provide the parts outside the CDR3, is KAGVTQTPRYLIKTRGQQVTLSCSPISGHRSVSWYQQTPGQGLQFLFEYFSETQRNKGNFPGRFSGRQFSNSRSEMNVSTLELGDSALYLCASSSGASVNTDTQYFGPGTRLTVL.

This clone was counted once. This sequence joins TRBV19 and TRBJ1-5, with TRBD1 as a possible D gene (5 bases). This CDR3 region has 14 residues. Between the trimmed V and J ends, which lost 4 bases and 6 bases, there was a span of 13 bases. From germline, CDR1 is LNHDA and CDR2 SQIVND (reference sequence). The CDR3 region is CASSTTGGVQPQHF. The CDR3 nucleotides are TGTGCCAGTAGTACCACGGGAGGGGTTCAGCCCCAGCATTTT.

This rearrangement joins TRBV5-6 to TRBJ1-1; no clear D gene. Germline loops: CDR1 SGHDT, CDR2 YYEEEE. The V end lost 3 bases, the J end lost 1 base, and 13 bases lay between the germline ends. The CDR3 is made up of 15 amino acids. The DNA for the CDR3 is TGTGCCAGCAGCTCCGACCGGGGTGGGAACACTGAAGCTTTCTTT. Residues: CASSSDRGGNTEAFF. Full variable domain (remainder filled in from reference TRBV5-6 and TRBJ1-1): DAGVTQSPTHLIKTRGQQVTLRCSPKSGHDTVSWYQQALGQGPQFIFQYYEEEERQRGNFPDRFSGHQFPNYSSELNVNALLLGDSALYLCASSSDRGGNTEAFFGQGTRLTVV.

V usage is TRBV6-4 and J usage is TRBJ1-1, with D maybe TRBD1 (6 bases). This CDR3 contains 13 residues. Germline CDR1 and CDR2: MRHNA and SNTAGT. Trimming removed 4 bases from V and 2 bases from J, with 8 bases in between. CDR3 protein: CASSAGTNTEAFF. The CDR3, as DNA: TGTGCCAGCAGTGCCGGGACAAACACTGAAGCTTTCTTT.

This clone was seen once. The chain employs TRBV6-1 and TRBJ2-7, with D possibly TRBD1 on 5 matching bases. Germline V gene data show CDR1 as MNHNS and CDR2 as SASEGT. CDR3 size: 15 residues. The V gene lost 4 bases and the J gene lost 2 bases, with 15 bases spanning the gap. The CDR3 loop reads CASSVASGRTYEQYF. In nucleotides, the CDR3 is TGTGCCAGCAGTGTAGCTTCAGGGCGCACCTACGAGCAGTACTTC.

The chain links TRBV25-1 to TRBJ2-7; D is uncertain. Per germline, CDR1 MGHDK and CDR2 SYGVNS. The CDR3 has 12 amino acids. The V end was cut by 1 base, the J end by 8 bases, with 9 bases between. CDR3 bases: TGTGCCAGCAGTGAATTTCAGACACAGCAGTACTTC. Its translation: CASSEFQTQQYF.

The V and J genes are TRBV2 and TRBJ1-1, with a tentative D call TRBD1 (5 bases). Germline CDR1 and CDR2: SNHLY and FYNNEI. CDR3 length equals 13 residues. V was shortened by 7 bases and J by 5 bases, with 14 bases between the two germline ends. CDR3 loop: CASNPQGGTEAFF. Written as DNA, the CDR3 is TGTGCCAGCAATCCCCAGGGTGGGACTGAAGCTTTCTTT.

This clone was observed many times. The rearrangement uses TRBV12-5 and TRBJ1-1; 8 positions agree with TRBD1. Looked up from germline, CDR1 is LGHNT and CDR2 is FRNRAP. Germline trimming cut 4 bases from V and 8 bases from J; bases unmatched to any gene: 3. This CDR3 region has 12 residues. CDR3 bases: TGTGCTAGTGGTTCTCCAGGGGGCGAAGCTTTCTTT. It is translated as CASGSPGGEAFF.

This rearrangement joins TRBV6-1 to TRBJ2-1; D is perhaps TRBD2 (6 bases). From germline, CDR1 is MNHNS and CDR2 SASEGT. The CDR3 is 16 amino acids. The germline V and J ends were trimmed by 1 base and 6 bases, with 16 bases remaining between them. Written as DNA, the CDR3 is TGTGCCAGCAGTGAAGGGCGAGGAGGGTGGGGCAATGAGCAGTTCTTC. This translates into CASSEGRGGWGNEQFF.

The chain couples TRBV2 to TRBJ2-5, with 10 bases lining up with TRBD2. Germline V gives CDR1 SNHLY, CDR2 FYNNEI. The CDR3 sequence is 13 residues long. V was clipped by 4 bases and J by 10 bases; unmatched bases: 6. The CDR3 sequence: CASSATLAGDQYF. CDR3 DNA sequence: TGTGCCAGCAGTGCTACGCTAGCGGGGGACCAGTACTTC.

The rearrangement uses TRBV6-1 and TRBJ2-7; 9 nucleotides align to TRBD1. The CDR3 totals 14 residues. Losses at the gene ends were 7 bases for V and 5 bases for J; bases not matched to a gene: 9. The germline V gene has CDR1 MNHNS and CDR2 SASEGT. CDR3 region: CASMPGQGFDEQYF. CDR3 nucleotide sequence: TGTGCCAGCATGCCGGGACAGGGTTTCGACGAGCAGTACTTC.

The rearrangement uses TRBV7-2 and TRBJ1-2, with TRBD1 identical over 8 bases. This CDR3 region has 14 residues. The V gene end was trimmed by 5 bases and the J gene end by 6 bases; junction bases not matched to a gene: 8. The germline gives CDR1 SGHTA, CDR2 FQGNSA. The CDR3 loop reads CASSRDRGGDGYTF. CDR3 DNA sequence: TGTGCCAGCAGCCGTGACAGGGGAGGTGATGGCTACACCTTC.

V usage is TRBV7-9 and J usage is TRBJ2-3, with TRBD2 matching 10 bases. After removal of 2 bases from V and 3 bases from J, the junction contained 2 bases not matched to a gene. The CDR3 contains 15 residues. Germline V CDR1 and CDR2: SEHNR, FQNEAQ (reference sequence). CDR3 sequence reads: CASSLPSGGTDTQYF. The CDR3 bases are TGTGCCAGCAGCTTACCTAGCGGGGGAACAGATACGCAGTATTTT.

The J gene is TRBJ1-1, the V gene TRBV29-1, with D tentatively TRBD1 (5 bases). The ends were cut back, 1 base at V and 11 bases at J, with 14 bases in the middle. Germline V gives CDR1 SQVTM, CDR2 ANQGSEA. This CDR3 has 12 residues. The CDR3 nucleotides are TGCAGCGTTGAAGGGGCAGGGTTGGAGGCTTTCTTT. The encoded protein is CSVEGAGLEAFF.

The V gene is TRBV29-1, the J gene TRBJ2-7; perhaps TRBD1 as D (6 bases). This CDR3 is built from 14 residues. V lost 4 bases to trimming and J lost 2 bases, with 15 bases between them. CDR1 and CDR2 (germline): SQVTM, ANQGSEA. The CDR3 loop reads CSVVANRAPYEQYF. The CDR3 DNA follows: TGCAGCGTTGTAGCTAACAGGGCTCCCTACGAGCAGTACTTC.

The V gene is TRBV7-8, the J gene TRBJ1-2, with a tentative D call TRBD1 (5 bases). V lost 2 bases to trimming and J lost 4 bases, with 5 bases between them. This CDR3 region has 12 residues. Looked up from germline, CDR1 is SGHVS and CDR2 is FQNEAQ. The CDR3, as DNA: TGTGCCAGCAGCTTACAGGGCTATGGCTACACCTTC. Translation gives CASSLQGYGYTF.

This chain joins TRBV28 and TRBJ2-7; the D gene is possibly TRBD2 (5 bases). The CDR3 consists of 14 residues. Germline lookup yields CDR1 MDHEN and CDR2 SYDVKM. The V gene lost 8 bases and the J gene lost 8 bases, with 22 bases spanning the gap. DNA of the CDR3: TGTGCCAGCTCCCAAAGAGGTCCTAGCACGAAGCAGTACTTC. Translation: CASSQRGPSTKQYF.